The rows below give T cell receptor beta chains drawn from one sample of a study of regulatory dendritic cells for organ transplantation. Generated by immunoSEQ multiplex PCR, the TCRdb table keeps only in-frame clones and is missing some. The sample consists of around 19,000 clones, 74% of them appearing once. The sequenced material came from memory CD4+ T cells from blood. The receptors were sampled from a human donor in good health. Both conserved end residues are part of each CDR3. A D gene is named only where the DNA matches it firmly. The size entry is marked missing in some rows and otherwise reads once, few, many or a size class.

J gene,D gene,V gene,clone size,CDR3 DNA,CDR3 protein
TRBJ2-3,TRBD2,TRBV5-4,NA,TGTGCCAGCAGCTTGGGCGTGAGCGGGGGGTACACAGATACGCAGTATTTT,CASSLGVSGGYTDTQYF
TRBJ2-6,NA,TRBV25-1,NA,TGTGCCAGCACCTCAGGGGCGTTACTCTCTGGGGCCAACGTCCTGACTTTC,CASTSGALLSGANVLTF
TRBJ1-4,NA,TRBV7-9,NA,TGTGCCAGCAGCTTAGGCGCGGCTGATGAAAAACTGTTTTTT,CASSLGAADEKLFF
TRBJ2-3,TRBD2,TRBV11-3,NA,TGTGCCAGCAGCTTAGTACTGGGGGGGTACACAGATACGCAGTATTTT,CASSLVLGGYTDTQYF
TRBJ2-5,NA,TRBV5-1,few,TGCGCCAGCAGCTTGGTCCGGGAGACCCAGTACTTC,CASSLVRETQYF
TRBJ1-2,TRBD1,TRBV6-5,NA,TGTGCCAGCAGTTACCCGGGGACAGCCCCTGGCTACACCTTC,CASSYPGTAPGYTF
TRBJ1-5,NA,TRBV6-5,once,TGTGCCAGCAGTAGCTCGATGTCCCAGCCCCAGCATTTT,CASSSSMSQPQHF
TRBJ1-6,TRBD1,TRBV2,NA,TGTGCCAGCAAAGTACAGGGGGCAGGGAATAATTCACCCCTCCACTTT,CASKVQGAGNNSPLHF
TRBJ2-3,TRBD2,TRBV19,once,TGTGCCAGTAGTGTCATGACTAGCGGGGGGGATACGCAGTATTTT,CASSVMTSGGDTQYF
TRBJ1-4,NA,TRBV29-1,NA,TGCAGCGCCGGGATGCTTGAAAAACTGTTTTTT,CSAGMLEKLFF
TRBJ1-2,NA,TRBV10-3,NA,TGTGCCATCAGTGACAGGGTTCGCTATGGCTACACCTTC,CAISDRVRYGYTF
TRBJ2-1,TRBD2,TRBV11-1,NA,TGTGCCAGCAGCTCCTACAGACTAGCCCGCGAGCAGTTCTTC,CASSSYRLAREQFF
TRBJ2-5,TRBD2,TRBV7-2,NA,TGTGCCAGCAGCCCTCCGGGACTAGCGGGGGGGCGGTTGGGGACCCAGTACTTC,CASSPPGLAGGRLGTQYF
TRBJ1-4,NA,TRBV5-1,NA,TGCGCCAGCAGACCAGGGATCTTGAAGATTCCAACTAATGAAAAACTGTTTTTT,CASRPGILKIPTNEKLFF
TRBJ1-1,NA,TRBV19,NA,TGTGCCAGTAGTATAAATTTACAGGGCTCAGAAGCTTTCTTT,CASSINLQGSEAFF
TRBJ1-5,NA,TRBV19,NA,TGTGCCAGTAGTATGCAAGGGGTTAACAATCAGCCCCAGCATTTT,CASSMQGVNNQPQHF
TRBJ2-1,NA,TRBV14,NA,TGTGCCAGCAGCCAAGATTGGGGGCGAATGAATGAGCAGTTCTTC,CASSQDWGRMNEQFF
TRBJ1-1,NA,TRBV7-2,NA,TGTGCCAGCAGCTTAGTGGTACAGTCGAACACTGAAGCTTTCTTT,CASSLVVQSNTEAFF
TRBJ2-1,NA,TRBV11-2,NA,TGTGCCAGCAGCGGGGGGCGGGGGAATGAGCAGTTCTTC,CASSGGRGNEQFF
TRBJ1-1,TRBD1,TRBV2,NA,TGTGCCAGCAGGAGGGCACAGGGGCTGGGGGGCACTGAAGCTTTCTTT,CASRRAQGLGGTEAFF
TRBJ2-3,TRBD2,TRBV6-4,NA,TGTGCCAGCAGAGAAGCGGGGGCCGGCACAGATACGCAGTATTTT,CASREAGAGTDTQYF
TRBJ2-7,TRBD1,TRBV19,NA,TGTGCCAGTAGCCGACAGGGGAATTCCCACGAGCAGTACTTC,CASSRQGNSHEQYF
TRBJ1-1,NA,TRBV2,medium-sized,TGTGCCAGCAGCCGGAACACTGAAGCTTTCTTT,CASSRNTEAFF
TRBJ2-7,TRBD1,TRBV19,NA,TGTGCCAGTAGTCAATCCGGGACAGGGTTCTACGAGCAGTACTTC,CASSQSGTGFYEQYF
TRBJ2-1,NA,TRBV7-2,NA,TGTGCCAGCAGCTGGAAGGCAGCAGGCGATGAGCAGTTCTTC,CASSWKAAGDEQFF
TRBJ1-6,NA,TRBV6-5,NA,TGTGCCAGCAGTTTTCAGGGGTGGCCCTATAATTCACCCCTCCACTTT,CASSFQGWPYNSPLHF
TRBJ1-2,NA,TRBV27,few,TGTGCCAGCAGTTTAACAGGGACAAACTATGGCTACACCTTC,CASSLTGTNYGYTF
TRBJ1-5,TRBD1,TRBV7-9,once,TGTGCCAGCAGCCCACAGGGGAGTCAGCCCCAGCATTTT,CASSPQGSQPQHF
TRBJ1-2,TRBD1,TRBV2,medium-sized,TGTGCCAGCAGTGACCGGGACAGGGCTAACTATGGCTACACCTTC,CASSDRDRANYGYTF
TRBJ1-2,NA,TRBV28,NA,TGTGCCAGCAGTTTCGGGGGGGCTCGGTATGGCTACACCTTC,CASSFGGARYGYTF
TRBJ2-7,NA,TRBV7-8,NA,TGTGCCAGCAGCTTAGCCGGGACTGACGAGCAGTACTTC,CASSLAGTDEQYF
TRBJ1-3,TRBD1,TRBV11-2,NA,TGTGCCAGCAACATGCCGGGACAGGACCCGTCTGGAAACACCATATATTTT,CASNMPGQDPSGNTIYF
TRBJ2-2,NA,TRBV19,once,TGTGCCAGTAGTAGAGCGGGTAGCCCAATTTCGAACACCGGGGAGCTGTTTTTT,CASSRAGSPISNTGELFF
TRBJ2-1,TRBD1,TRBV4-1,NA,TGCGCCAGCAGCCAAGTTAGGGCAGGGGGTGAGAATGAGCAGTTCTTC,CASSQVRAGGENEQFF
TRBJ2-3,TRBD1,TRBV5-1,NA,TGCGCCAGCAGCTTGGCGACAGGGTCCCTTAGCACAGATACGCAGTATTTT,CASSLATGSLSTDTQYF
TRBJ2-5,TRBD1,TRBV11-3,NA,TGTGCCAGCAGCTCACGACAGGGGTTTGAGACCCAGTACTTC,CASSSRQGFETQYF
TRBJ2-7,NA,TRBV5-4,NA,TGTGCCAGCAGCTCACAGTACTTC,CASSSQYF
TRBJ2-5,TRBD1,TRBV9,NA,TGTGCCAGCAGCGTAGAGACAGGGGAAGGGACCCAGTACTTC,CASSVETGEGTQYF
TRBJ1-1,NA,TRBV13,NA,TGTGCCAGCAGCTTGAAGGCAGGGCTGGTCACTGAAGCTTTCTTT,CASSLKAGLVTEAFF
TRBJ1-2,NA,TRBV5-1,NA,TGCGCCAGCACCCCGAGGCAGGGTACAAGCTACACCTTC,CASTPRQGTSYTF
TRBJ1-3,NA,TRBV6-1,few,TGTGCCAGCAGTGTCGAGACAGTCCCTGGAAACACCATATATTTT,CASSVETVPGNTIYF
TRBJ2-3,NA,TRBV6-1,NA,TGTGCCAGCAGTGCATCTTCGGGCACAGATACGCAGTATTTT,CASSASSGTDTQYF
TRBJ2-7,TRBD2,TRBV5-4,NA,TGTGCCAGCAGCTGGCGGCGGAGCGGGGGGTTCCACGAGCAGTACTTC,CASSWRRSGGFHEQYF
TRBJ2-5,NA,TRBV4-2,NA,TGTGCCAGCAGCCAAGAACGGACAGTCCAAGAGACCCAGTACTTC,CASSQERTVQETQYF
TRBJ2-7,TRBD1,TRBV4-1,NA,TGCGCCAGCAGCCAAGGACAGGGGGTCAACAACGAGCAGTACTTC,CASSQGQGVNNEQYF